The clone carrying this T cell receptor (beta chain) has at least ten counts. Its cognate antigen is unknown. This record comes from a study of T cells in Graves' hyperthyroidism and ophthalmopathy. Study-level findings and limits: Ophthalmopathy was distinguished from stable hyperthyroidism by 13 V-J signatures. For ophthalmopathy, model prediction preceded onset by a median 6.5 months. The majority of expanded thyroid clonotypes above 0.001 also appeared in blood.

CDR1 and CDR2 (germline): SGHVS, FNYEAQ. The CDR3 extends over 15 amino acids. Trimming took 3 bases from V and 2 from J, leaving 14 bases between them. The study left out patients who had uncontrolled infection, other autoimmune disease, pregnancy or lactation. The source material, RNA transcripts, was used to amplify TCR beta CDR3 regions. When the TCR CDR3 underwent first-round RT-PCR, the HTBI primer set was used. TCRdb ran MiXCR on the multiplex PCR reads and lists one entry per CDR3 protein. Of about 660,000 distinct CDR3 sequences listed, nearly 45% are singletons. This TCR was recovered from an adult man with Graves' disease, either hyperthyroidism or ophthalmopathy (not recorded which). Sequenced: peripheral blood or thyroid tissue (not recorded which). The V call is TRBV7-6, the J call TRBJ2-7; possibly TRBD2 for D (6 bases). The CDR3 spells CASSFGGTGAYEQYF. Written as DNA, the CDR3 is TGTGCCAGCAGCTTCGGGGGAACGGGGGCCTACGAGCAGTACTTC.